This TCR beta chain was sequenced for a study of regulatory T cells in long-lasting Graves disease. Study-level results: Authors noted too few samples as a limitation. Sampling was limited to peripheral blood rather than thyroid tissue. The study found TRBV28, TRBJ1-2 and TRBJ2-5 favored in persistent disease.

This clonotype showed up many times. The antigen is unknown. Specified time point: newly diagnosed GD, antithyroid drugs for less than 3 months. There was RNA extracted from PBMCs, and the TCR library was made from it. This CDR3 comprises 15 residues. The V gene lost 4 bases and the J gene lost 8 bases, with 18 bases spanning the gap. The germline V gene encodes CDR1 LGHNA and CDR2 YNFKEQ. The TCR beta library used iRepertoire HTBI primers with Arm-PCR amplification of CDR3. TCRdb re-analysed the multiplex PCR reads in MiXCR, keeping a single row per CDR3 protein. The sample holds 300,000 to 450,000 distinct CDR3 sequences, roughly a sixth seen once.

The sequenced sample was peripheral blood mononuclear cells (PBMCs), obtained at new diagnosis, from a patient treated with antithyroid drugs. The receptor was derived from a female donor with Graves disease. The chain joins TRBV4-2 to TRBJ2-1, with a possible D match to TRBD1 (8 bases). CDR3 DNA sequence: TGTGCCAGCAGCCGGGCTCAGGGGGCGGGGGATGAGCAGTTCTTC. Translation: CASSRAQGAGDEQFF.